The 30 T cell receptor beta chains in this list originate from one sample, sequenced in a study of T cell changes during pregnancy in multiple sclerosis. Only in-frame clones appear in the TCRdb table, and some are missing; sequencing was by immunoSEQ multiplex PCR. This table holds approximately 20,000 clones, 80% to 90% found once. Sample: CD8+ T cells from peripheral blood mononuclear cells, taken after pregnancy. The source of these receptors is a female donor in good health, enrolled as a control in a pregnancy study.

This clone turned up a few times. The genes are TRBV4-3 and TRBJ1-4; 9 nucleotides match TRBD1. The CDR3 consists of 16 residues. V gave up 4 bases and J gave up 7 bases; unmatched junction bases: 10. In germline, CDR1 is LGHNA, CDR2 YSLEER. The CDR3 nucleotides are TGCGCCAGCAGCCGAGATTGGGGGACAGGGAGTGAAAAACTGTTTTTT. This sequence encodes CASSRDWGTGSEKLFF.

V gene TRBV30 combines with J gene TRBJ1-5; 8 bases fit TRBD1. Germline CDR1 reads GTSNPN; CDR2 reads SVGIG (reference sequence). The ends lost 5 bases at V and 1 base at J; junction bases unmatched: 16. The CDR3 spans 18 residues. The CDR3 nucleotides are TGTGCCTGGGATACAAGGACAGGGATACATTTGAGCAATCAGCCCCAGCATTTT. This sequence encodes CAWDTRTGIHLSNQPQHF. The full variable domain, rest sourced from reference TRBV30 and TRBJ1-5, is SQTIHQWPATLVQPVGSPLSLECTVEGTSNPNLYWYRQAAGRGLQLLFYSVGIGQISSEVPQNLSASRPQDRQFILSSKKLLLSDSGFYLCAWDTRTGIHLSNQPQHFGDGTRLSIL.

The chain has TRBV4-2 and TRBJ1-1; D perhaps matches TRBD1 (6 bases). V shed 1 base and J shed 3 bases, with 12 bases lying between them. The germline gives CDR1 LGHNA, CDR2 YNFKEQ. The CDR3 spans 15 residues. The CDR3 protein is CASSQGGLGDTEAFF. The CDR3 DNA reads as TGTGCCAGCAGCCAAGGGGGGCTTGGAGACACTGAAGCTTTCTTT.

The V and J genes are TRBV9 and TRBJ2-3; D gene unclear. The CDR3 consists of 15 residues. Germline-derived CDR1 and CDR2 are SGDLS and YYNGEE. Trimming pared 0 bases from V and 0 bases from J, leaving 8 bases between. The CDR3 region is CASSVEHTSTDTQYF. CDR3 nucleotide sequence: TGTGCCAGCAGCGTAGAGCATACGAGCACAGATACGCAGTATTTT.

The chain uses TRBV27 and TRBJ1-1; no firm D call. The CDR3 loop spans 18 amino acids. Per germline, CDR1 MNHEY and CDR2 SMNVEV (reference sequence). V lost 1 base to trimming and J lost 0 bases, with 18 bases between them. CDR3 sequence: CASSLFPGSGSMNTEAFF. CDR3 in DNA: TGTGCCAGCAGTTTATTTCCGGGCTCGGGGTCCATGAACACTGAAGCTTTCTTT.

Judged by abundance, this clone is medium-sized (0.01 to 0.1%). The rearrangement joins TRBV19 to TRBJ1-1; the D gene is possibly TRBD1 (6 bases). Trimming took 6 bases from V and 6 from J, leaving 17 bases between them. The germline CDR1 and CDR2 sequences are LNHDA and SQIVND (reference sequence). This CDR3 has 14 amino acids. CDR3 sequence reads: CASRGYRTDSEAFF. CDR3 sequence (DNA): TGTGCCAGTAGAGGCTATAGGACAGACTCTGAAGCTTTCTTT.

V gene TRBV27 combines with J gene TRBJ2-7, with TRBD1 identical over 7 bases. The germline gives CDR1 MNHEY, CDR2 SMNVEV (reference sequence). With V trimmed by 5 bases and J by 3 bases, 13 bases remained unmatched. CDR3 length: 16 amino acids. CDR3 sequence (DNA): TGTGCCAGCAGTCCCTCAACGGGACAGAGCATCTACGAGCAGTACTTC. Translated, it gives CASSPSTGQSIYEQYF.

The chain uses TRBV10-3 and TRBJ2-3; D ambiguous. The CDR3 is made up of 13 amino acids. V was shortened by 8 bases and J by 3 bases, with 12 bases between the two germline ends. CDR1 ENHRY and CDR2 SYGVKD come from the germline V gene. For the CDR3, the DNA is TGTGCCATCGCGGAGCCGCGAACAGATACGCAGTATTTT. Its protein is CAIAEPRTDTQYF.

The CDR3: CASSHSSDGTDPQETQYF. For the CDR3, the DNA is TGTGCCAGCAGTCATAGCTCCGATGGGACAGACCCACAAGAGACCCAGTACTTC. The rearrangement uses TRBV7-9 and TRBJ2-5; 7 bases line up with TRBD1. Germline V gives CDR1 SEHNR, CDR2 FQNEAQ (reference sequence). The CDR3 consists of 18 residues. V lost 6 bases, J lost 2 bases, and 18 bases stayed unmatched.

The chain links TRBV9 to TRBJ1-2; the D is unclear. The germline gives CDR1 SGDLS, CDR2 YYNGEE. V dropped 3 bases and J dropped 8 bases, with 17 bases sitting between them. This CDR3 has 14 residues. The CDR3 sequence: CASSESGSLEGYTF. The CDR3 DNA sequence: TGTGCCAGCAGCGAGAGCGGGAGCCTGGAAGGCTACACCTTC. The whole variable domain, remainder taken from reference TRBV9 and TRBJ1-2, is DSGVTQTPKHLITATGQRVTLRCSPRSGDLSVYWYQQSLDQGLQFLIQYYNGEERAKGNILERFSAQQFPDLHSELNLSSLELGDSALYFCASSESGSLEGYTFGSGTRLTVV.

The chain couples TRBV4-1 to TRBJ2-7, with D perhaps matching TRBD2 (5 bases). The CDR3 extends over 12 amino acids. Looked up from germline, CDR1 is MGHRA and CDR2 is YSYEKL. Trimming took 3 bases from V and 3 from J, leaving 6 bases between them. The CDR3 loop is CASSHGGYEQYF. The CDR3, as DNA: TGCGCCAGCAGCCATGGAGGCTACGAGCAGTACTTC.

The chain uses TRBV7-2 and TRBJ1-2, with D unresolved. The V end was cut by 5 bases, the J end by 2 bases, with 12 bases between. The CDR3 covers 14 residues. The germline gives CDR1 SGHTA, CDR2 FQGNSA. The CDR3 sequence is CASSLVGSNYGYTF. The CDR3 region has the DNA TGTGCCAGCAGCCTGGTGGGGAGCAACTATGGCTACACCTTC.

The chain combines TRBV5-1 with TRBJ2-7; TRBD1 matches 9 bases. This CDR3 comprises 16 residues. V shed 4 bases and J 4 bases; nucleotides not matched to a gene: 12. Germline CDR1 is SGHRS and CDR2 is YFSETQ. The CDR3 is CASSPYADRGSYEQYF. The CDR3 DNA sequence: TGCGCCAGCAGCCCTTATGCCGACAGGGGGTCGTACGAGCAGTACTTC.

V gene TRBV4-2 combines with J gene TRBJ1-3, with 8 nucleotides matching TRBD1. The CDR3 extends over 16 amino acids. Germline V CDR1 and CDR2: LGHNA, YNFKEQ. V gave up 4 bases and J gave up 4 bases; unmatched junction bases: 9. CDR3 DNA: TGTGCCAGCAGCCTCCAAACCGGGGACAGGGGAAACACCATATATTTT. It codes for CASSLQTGDRGNTIYF.

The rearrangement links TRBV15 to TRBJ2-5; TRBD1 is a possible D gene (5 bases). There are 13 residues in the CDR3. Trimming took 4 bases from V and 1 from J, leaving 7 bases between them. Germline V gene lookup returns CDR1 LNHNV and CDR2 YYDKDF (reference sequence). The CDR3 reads CATSNRSQETQYF. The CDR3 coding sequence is TGTGCCACCAGCAACAGGAGCCAAGAGACCCAGTACTTC.

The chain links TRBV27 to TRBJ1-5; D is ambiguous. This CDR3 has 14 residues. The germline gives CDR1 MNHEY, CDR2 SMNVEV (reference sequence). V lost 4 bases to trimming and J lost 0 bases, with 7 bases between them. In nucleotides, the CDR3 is TGTGCCAGCAGTTCCGGGTTTAGCAATCAGCCCCAGCATTTT. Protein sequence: CASSSGFSNQPQHF.

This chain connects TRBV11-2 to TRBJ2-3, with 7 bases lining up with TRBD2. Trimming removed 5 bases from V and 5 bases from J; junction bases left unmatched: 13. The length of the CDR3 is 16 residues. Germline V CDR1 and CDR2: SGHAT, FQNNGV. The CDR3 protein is CASSHTSAPLGDTQYF. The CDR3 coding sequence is TGTGCCAGCAGCCATACTAGCGCCCCACTGGGAGATACGCAGTATTTT.

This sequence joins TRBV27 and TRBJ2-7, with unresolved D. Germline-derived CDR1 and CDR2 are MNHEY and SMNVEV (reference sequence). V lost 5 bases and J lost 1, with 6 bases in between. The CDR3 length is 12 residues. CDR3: CASSPGSYEQYF. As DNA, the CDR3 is TGTGCCAGCAGTCCGGGTTCCTACGAGCAGTACTTC.

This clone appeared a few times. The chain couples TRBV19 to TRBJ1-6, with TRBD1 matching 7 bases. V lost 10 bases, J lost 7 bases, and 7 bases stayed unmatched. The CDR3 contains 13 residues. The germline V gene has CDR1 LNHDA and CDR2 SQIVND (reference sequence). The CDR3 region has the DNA TGTGCCACCGGGGACAGAATGAATTCACCCCTCCACTTT. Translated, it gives CATGDRMNSPLHF.

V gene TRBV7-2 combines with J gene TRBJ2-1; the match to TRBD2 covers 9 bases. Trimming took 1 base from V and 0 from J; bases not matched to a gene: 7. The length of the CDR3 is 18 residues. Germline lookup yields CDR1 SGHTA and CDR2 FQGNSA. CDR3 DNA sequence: TGTGCCAGCAGCTTAGATTCCTGGCGGGGGGGCTCCTACAATGAGCAGTTCTTC. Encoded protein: CASSLDSWRGGSYNEQFF.

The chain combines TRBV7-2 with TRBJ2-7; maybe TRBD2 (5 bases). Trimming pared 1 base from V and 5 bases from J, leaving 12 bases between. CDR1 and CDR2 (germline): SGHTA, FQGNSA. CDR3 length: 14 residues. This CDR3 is CASSLEQGSNEQYF. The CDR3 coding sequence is TGTGCCAGCAGCTTAGAGCAAGGGAGCAACGAGCAGTACTTC.

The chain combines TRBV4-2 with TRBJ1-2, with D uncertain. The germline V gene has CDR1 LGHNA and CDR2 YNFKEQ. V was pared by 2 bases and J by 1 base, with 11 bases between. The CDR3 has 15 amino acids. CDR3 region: CASSQQEGSNYGYTF. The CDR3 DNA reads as TGTGCCAGCAGCCAACAAGAGGGCAGTAACTATGGCTACACCTTC.

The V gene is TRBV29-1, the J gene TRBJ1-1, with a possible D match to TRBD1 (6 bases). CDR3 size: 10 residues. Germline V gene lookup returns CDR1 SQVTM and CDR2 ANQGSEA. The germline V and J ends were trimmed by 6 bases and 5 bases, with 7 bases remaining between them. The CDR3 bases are TGCAGCGTGCAGGGGACTGAAGCTTTCTTT. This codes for CSVQGTEAFF.

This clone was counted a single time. CDR3 bases: TGTGCCAGCAGCCGACCGTGGGGGGGCTCCTACGAGCAGTACTTC. Encoded protein: CASSRPWGGSYEQYF. V gene TRBV13 combines with J gene TRBJ2-7, with TRBD2 matching 7 bases. This CDR3 has 15 residues. Trimming cost V 5 bases and J 0 bases; bases outside gene matches: 7. In germline, CDR1 is PRHDT, CDR2 FYEKMQ (reference sequence).

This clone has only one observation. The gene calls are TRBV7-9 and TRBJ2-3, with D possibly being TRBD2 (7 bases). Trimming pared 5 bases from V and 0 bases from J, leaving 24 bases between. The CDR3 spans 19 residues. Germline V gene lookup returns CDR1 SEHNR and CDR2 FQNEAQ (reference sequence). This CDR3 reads CASSPPGAGEGLSTDTQYF. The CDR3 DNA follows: TGTGCCAGCAGCCCACCTGGGGCAGGGGAGGGCCTGAGCACAGATACGCAGTATTTT.

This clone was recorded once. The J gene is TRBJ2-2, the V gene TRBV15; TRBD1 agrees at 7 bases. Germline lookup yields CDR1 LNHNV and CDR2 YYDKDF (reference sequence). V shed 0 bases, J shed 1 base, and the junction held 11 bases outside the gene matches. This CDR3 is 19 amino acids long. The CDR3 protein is CATSREGLIGTENTGELFF. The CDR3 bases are TGTGCCACCAGCAGAGAAGGCCTAATAGGGACAGAGAACACCGGGGAGCTGTTTTTT.

Here the CDR3 DNA reads TGTGCCAGCAGCTACCGGGACATGACCTACGAGCAGTACTTC. Protein product: CASSYRDMTYEQYF. This chain connects TRBV7-9 to TRBJ2-7; tentative D call: TRBD1 (6 bases). CDR1 and CDR2 (germline): SEHNR, FQNEAQ (reference sequence). The CDR3 runs to 14 residues. V lost 4 bases, J lost 2 bases, and 12 bases lay in between.

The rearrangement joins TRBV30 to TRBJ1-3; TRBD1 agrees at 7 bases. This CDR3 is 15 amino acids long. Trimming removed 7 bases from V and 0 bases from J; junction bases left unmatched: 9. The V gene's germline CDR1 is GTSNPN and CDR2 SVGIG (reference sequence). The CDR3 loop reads CASLQGSFSGNTIYF. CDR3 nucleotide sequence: TGTGCCTCGTTACAGGGGTCGTTCTCTGGAAACACCATATATTTT.

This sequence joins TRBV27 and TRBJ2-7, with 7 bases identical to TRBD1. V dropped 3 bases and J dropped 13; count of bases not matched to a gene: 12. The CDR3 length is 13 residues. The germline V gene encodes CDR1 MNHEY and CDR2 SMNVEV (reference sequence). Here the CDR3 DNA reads TGTGCCAGCAGTTTTTTCTCCGGACAGGTCGTATACTTC. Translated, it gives CASSFFSGQVVYF.

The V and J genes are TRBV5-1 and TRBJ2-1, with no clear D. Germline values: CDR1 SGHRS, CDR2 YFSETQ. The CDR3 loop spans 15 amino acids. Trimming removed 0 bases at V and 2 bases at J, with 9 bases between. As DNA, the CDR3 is TGCGCCAGCAGCTTGGAATTGCGGACCTACAATGAGCAGTTCTTC. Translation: CASSLELRTYNEQFF. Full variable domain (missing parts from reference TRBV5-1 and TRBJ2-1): KAGVTQTPRYLIKTRGQQVTLSCSPISGHRSVSWYQQTPGQGLQFLFEYFSETQRNKGNFPGRFSGRQFSNSRSEMNVSTLELGDSALYLCASSLELRTYNEQFFGPGTRLTVL.